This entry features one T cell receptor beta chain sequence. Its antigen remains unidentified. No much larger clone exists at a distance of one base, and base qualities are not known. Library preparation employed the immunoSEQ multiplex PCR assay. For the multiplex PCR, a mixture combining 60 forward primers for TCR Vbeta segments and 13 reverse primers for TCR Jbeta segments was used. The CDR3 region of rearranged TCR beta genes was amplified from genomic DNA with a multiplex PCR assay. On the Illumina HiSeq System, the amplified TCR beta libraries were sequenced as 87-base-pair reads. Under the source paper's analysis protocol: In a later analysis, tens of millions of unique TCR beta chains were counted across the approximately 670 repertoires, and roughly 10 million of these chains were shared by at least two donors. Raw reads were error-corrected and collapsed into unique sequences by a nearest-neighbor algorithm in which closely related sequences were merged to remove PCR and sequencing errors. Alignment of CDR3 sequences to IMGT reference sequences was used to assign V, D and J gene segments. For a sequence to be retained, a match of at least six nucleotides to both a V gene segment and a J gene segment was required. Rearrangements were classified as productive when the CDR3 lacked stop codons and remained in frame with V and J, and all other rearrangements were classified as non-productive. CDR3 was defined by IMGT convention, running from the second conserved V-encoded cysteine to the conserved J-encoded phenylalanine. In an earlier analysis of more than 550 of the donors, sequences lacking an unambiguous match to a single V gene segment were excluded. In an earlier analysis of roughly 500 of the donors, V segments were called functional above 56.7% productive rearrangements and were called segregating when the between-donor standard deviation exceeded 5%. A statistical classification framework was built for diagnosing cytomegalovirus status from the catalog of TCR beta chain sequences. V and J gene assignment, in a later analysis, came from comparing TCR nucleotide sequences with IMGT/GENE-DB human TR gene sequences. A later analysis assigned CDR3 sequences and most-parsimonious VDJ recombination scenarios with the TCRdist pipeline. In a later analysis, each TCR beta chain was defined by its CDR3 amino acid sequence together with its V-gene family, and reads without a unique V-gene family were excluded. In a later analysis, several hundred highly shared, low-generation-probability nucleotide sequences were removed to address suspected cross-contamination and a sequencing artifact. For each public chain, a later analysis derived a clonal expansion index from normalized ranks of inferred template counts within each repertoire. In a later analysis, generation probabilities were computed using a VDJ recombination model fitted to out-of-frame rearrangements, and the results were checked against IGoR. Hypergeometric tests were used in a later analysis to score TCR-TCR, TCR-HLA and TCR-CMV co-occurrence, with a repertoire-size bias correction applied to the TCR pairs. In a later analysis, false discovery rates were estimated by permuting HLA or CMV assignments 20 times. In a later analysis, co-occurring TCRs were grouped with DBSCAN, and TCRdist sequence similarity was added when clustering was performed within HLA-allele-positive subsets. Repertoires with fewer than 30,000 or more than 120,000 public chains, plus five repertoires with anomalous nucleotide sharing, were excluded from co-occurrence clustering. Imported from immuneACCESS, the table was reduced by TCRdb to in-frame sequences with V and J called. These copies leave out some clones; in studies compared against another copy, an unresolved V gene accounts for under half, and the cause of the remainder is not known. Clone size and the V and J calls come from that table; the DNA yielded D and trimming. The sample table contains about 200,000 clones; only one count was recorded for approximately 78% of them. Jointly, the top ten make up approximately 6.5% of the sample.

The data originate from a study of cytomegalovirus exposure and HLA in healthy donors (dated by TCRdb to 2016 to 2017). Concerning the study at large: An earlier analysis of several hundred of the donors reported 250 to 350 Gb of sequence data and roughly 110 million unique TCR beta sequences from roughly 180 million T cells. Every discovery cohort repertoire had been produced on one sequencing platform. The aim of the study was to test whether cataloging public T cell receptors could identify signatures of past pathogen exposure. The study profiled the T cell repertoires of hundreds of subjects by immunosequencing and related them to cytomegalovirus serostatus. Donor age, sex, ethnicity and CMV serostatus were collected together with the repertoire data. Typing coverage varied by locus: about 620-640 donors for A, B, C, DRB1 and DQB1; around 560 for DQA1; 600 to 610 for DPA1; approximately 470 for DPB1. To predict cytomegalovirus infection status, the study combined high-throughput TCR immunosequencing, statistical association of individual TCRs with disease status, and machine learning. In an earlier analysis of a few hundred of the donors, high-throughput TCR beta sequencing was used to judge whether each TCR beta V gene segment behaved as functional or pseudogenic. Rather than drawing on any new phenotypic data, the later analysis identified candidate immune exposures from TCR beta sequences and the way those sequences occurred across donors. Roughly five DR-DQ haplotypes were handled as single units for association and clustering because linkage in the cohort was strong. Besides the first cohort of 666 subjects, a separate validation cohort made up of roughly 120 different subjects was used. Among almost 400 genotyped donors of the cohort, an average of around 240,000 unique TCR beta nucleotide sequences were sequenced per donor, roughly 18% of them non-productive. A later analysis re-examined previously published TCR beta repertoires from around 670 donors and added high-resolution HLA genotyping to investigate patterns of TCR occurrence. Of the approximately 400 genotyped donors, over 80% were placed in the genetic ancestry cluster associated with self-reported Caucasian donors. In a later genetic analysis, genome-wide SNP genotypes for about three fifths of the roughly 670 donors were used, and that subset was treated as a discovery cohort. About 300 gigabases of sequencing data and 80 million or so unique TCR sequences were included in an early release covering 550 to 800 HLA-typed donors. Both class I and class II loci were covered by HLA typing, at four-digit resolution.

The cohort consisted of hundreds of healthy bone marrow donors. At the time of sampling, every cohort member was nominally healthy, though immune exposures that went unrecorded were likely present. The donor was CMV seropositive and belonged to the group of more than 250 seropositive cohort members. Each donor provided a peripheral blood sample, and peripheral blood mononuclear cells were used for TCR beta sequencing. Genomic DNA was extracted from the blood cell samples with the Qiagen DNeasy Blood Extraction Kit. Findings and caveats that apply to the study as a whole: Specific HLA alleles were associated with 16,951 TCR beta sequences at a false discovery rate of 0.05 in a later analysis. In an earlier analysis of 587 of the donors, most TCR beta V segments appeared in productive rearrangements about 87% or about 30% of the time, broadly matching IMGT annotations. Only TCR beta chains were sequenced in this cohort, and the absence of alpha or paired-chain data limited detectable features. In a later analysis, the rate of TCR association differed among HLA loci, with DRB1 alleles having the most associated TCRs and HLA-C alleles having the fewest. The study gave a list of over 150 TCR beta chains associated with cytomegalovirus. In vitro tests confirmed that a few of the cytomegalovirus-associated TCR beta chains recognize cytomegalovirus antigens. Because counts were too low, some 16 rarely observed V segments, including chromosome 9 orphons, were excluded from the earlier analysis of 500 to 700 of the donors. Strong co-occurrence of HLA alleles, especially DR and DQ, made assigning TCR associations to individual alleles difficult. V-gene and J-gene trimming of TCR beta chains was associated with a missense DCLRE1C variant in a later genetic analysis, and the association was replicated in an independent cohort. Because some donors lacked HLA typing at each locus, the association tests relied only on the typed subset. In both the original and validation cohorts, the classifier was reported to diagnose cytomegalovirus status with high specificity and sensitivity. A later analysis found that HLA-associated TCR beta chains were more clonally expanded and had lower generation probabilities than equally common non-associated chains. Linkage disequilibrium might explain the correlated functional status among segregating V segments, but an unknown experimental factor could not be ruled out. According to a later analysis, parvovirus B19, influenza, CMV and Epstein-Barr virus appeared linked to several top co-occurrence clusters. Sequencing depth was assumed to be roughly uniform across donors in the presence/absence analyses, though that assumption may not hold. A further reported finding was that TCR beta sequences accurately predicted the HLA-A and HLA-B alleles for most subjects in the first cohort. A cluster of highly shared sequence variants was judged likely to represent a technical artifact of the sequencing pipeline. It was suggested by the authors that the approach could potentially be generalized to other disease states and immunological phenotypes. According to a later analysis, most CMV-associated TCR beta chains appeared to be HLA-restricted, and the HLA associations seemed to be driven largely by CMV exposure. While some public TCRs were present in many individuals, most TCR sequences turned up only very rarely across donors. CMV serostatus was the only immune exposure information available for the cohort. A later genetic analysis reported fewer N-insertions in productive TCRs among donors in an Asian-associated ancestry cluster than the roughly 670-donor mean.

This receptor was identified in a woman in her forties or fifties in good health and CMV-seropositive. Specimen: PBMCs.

The CDR3 has the sequence CASKDLLGYTF. The DNA reads as follows: TGTGCCAGCAAAGACTTATTGGGCTACACCTTC. Here the chain combines TRBV6-4 and TRBJ1-2, with the D gene uncertain. Trimming at the junction amounts to 7 bases on V and 8 bases on J, and the germline ends lie 11 bases apart. Based on the germline V gene, the CDR1 and CDR2 sequences are MRHNA and SNTAGT. From cysteine to phenylalanine, the CDR3 is 11 amino acids long. Only the CDR3 DNA is retained, 33 bases long and in frame from the first base.